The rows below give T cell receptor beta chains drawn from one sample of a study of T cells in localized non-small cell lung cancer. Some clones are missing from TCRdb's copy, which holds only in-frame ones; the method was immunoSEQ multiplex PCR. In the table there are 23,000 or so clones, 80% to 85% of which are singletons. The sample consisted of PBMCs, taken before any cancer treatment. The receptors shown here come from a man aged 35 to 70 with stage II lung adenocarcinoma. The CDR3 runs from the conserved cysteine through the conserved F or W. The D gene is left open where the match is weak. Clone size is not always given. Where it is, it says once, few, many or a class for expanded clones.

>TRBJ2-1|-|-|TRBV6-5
CASSYLGDGEFF
TGTGCCAGCAGTTACTTAGGGGACGGGGAATTCTTC
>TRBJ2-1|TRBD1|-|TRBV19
CASSIGGTGPNEQFF
TGTGCCAGTAGTATCGGCGGGACAGGGCCCAATGAGCAGTTCTTC
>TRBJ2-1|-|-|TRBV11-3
CASSLRDGGNEQFF
TGTGCCAGCAGCCTACGGGACGGAGGCAATGAGCAGTTCTTC
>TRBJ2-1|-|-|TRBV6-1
CASSREPANEQFF
TGTGCCAGCAGCAGGGAGCCGGCCAATGAGCAGTTCTTC
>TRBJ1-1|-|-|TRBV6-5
CASGEFGMNTEAFF
TGTGCCAGCGGAGAGTTTGGAATGAACACTGAAGCTTTCTTT
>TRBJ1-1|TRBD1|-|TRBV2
CASIQGAAEAFF
TGTGCCAGCATCCAGGGGGCTGCTGAAGCTTTCTTT
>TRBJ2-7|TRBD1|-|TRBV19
CASSPDRTGADEQYF
TGTGCCAGTAGTCCAGATCGGACAGGGGCCGACGAGCAGTACTTC
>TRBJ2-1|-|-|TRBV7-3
CASSLRPPGASYNEQFF
TGTGCCAGCAGCTTACGGCCACCAGGGGCCTCCTACAATGAGCAGTTCTTC
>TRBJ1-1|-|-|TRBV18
CASSPSRSEMGTEAFF
TGTGCCAGCTCACCATCCAGATCGGAAATGGGGACTGAAGCTTTCTTT
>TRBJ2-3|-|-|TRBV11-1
CASSYGATGTDTQYF
TGTGCCAGCAGCTACGGCGCTACTGGCACAGATACGCAGTATTTT
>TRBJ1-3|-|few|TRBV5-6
CASSSQRGSVYTIYF
TGTGCCAGCAGCTCGCAGAGGGGGTCGGTCTACACCATATATTTT
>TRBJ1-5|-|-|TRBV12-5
CASGLDGNQPQHF
TGTGCTAGTGGTTTGGACGGTAATCAGCCCCAGCATTTT
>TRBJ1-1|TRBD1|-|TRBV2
CASSYRGPLNTEAFF
TGTGCCAGCAGTTACAGGGGACCATTGAACACTGAAGCTTTCTTT
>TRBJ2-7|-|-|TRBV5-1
CASSLWTDSYEQYF
TGCGCCAGCAGCTTGTGGACAGACTCCTACGAGCAGTACTTC
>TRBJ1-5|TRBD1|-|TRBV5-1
CASSVAGQGNQPQHF
TGCGCCAGCAGCGTAGCGGGACAGGGCAATCAGCCCCAGCATTTT
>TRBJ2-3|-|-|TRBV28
CASSSFLDTQYF
TGTGCCAGCAGTTCCTTTCTGGATACGCAGTATTTT
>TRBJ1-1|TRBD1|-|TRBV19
CASTRTGLNTEAFF
TGTGCCAGTACCCGGACAGGCTTGAACACTGAAGCTTTCTTT
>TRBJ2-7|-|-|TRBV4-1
CASSQGQTKNYEQYF
TGCGCCAGCAGCCAAGGACAGACCAAAAACTACGAGCAGTACTTC
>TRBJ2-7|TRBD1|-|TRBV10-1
CASSPDREGDEQYF
TGCGCCAGCTCCCCCGACAGGGAAGGCGACGAGCAGTACTTC
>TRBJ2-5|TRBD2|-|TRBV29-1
CSVKPGGVETQYF
TGCAGCGTGAAACCGGGGGGAGTGGAGACCCAGTACTTC
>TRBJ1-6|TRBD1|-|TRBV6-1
CASSESGQGGSPLHF
TGTGCCAGCAGTGAATCCGGACAGGGTGGTTCACCCCTCCACTTT
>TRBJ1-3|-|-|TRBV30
CAWCRDGGRNTIYF
TGTGCCTGGTGCCGGGACGGTGGGCGAAACACCATATATTTT
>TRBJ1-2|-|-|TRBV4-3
CASSQDVNSNYGYTF
TGCGCCAGCAGCCAAGATGTTAACAGTAACTATGGCTACACCTTC